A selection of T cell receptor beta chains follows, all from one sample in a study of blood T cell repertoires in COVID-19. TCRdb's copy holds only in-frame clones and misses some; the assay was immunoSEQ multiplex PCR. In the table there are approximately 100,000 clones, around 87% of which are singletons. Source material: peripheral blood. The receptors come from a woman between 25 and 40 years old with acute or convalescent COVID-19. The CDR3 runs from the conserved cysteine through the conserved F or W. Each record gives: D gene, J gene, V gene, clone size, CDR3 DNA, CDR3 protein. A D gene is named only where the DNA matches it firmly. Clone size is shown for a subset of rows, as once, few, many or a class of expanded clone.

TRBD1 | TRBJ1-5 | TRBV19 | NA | TGTGCCAGTAGTACCCTCTGGACAGGTAGCAATCAGCCCCAGCATTTT | CASSTLWTGSNQPQHF
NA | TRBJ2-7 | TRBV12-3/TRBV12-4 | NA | TGTGCCAGCAGCTTACAGGTTTACTACGAGCAGTACTTC | CASSLQVYYEQYF
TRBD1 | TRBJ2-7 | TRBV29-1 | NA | TGCAGCGTTGGGGGGGATGTCGGGACAGGGACCTACGAGCAGTACTTC | CSVGGDVGTGTYEQYF
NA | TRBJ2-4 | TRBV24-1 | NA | TGTGCCACCAGTGATTCACAGGGAGCCAAAAACATTCAGTACTTC | CATSDSQGAKNIQYF
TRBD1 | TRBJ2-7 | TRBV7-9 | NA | TGTGCCAGCAGCTCCGGAGTACAGGGGGCGTACGAGCAGTACTTC | CASSSGVQGAYEQYF
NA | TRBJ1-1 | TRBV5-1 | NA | TGCGCCAGCAGTTCCCTAGGGACTCGAGGTGAAGCTTTCTTT | CASSSLGTRGEAFF
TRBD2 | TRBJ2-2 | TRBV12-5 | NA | TGTGCTAGTGGTCTCCGGAACTACGGACTAGCGGGGGGGTATAACACCGGGGAGCTGTTTTTT | CASGLRNYGLAGGYNTGELFF
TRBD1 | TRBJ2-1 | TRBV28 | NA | TGTGCCAGCAGTTTTTTGGACAGGGGCGCCTACAATGAGCAGTTCTTC | CASSFLDRGAYNEQFF
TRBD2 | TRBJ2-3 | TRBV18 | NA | TGTGCCAGCTCACCAATTTGGCGGGGGGGAGGCACAGATACGCAGTATTTT | CASSPIWRGGGTDTQYF
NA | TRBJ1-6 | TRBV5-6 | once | TGTGCCAGCAGCTGGAGGGAGAAAAATTCACCCCTCCACTTT | CASSWREKNSPLHF
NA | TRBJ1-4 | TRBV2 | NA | TGTGCCAGCTCGAAGGAGACGGTGAATGAAAAACTGTTTTTT | CASSKETVNEKLFF
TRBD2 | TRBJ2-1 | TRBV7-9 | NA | TGTGCCAGCAGGAGGGCGGGGGAAAACTACAATGAGCAGTTCTTC | CASRRAGENYNEQFF
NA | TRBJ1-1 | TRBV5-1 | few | TGCGCCAGCAGCTTTCAGGGAAACCTAAAATTGAACACTGAAGCTTTCTTT | CASSFQGNLKLNTEAFF
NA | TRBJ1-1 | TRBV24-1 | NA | TGTGCCACCAGTGATTTGACAGGCACTGAAGCTTTCTTT | CATSDLTGTEAFF
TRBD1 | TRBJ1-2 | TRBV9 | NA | TGTGCCAGCAGCGTTTCGGGGACAGGTGATGGCTACACCTTC | CASSVSGTGDGYTF
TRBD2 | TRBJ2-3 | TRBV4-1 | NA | TGCGCCAGCAGCCAACGTCGGGTAGCGGGGGCCCGCACAGATACGCAGTATTTT | CASSQRRVAGARTDTQYF
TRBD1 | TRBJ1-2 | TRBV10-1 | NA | TGCGCCAGCAGCGCGGGACAGAGCCTCGACTACACCTTC | CASSAGQSLDYTF
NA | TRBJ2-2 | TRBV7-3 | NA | TGTGCCAGCAGCCCCCGCTCTAGCGTCGGGGAGCTGTTTTTT | CASSPRSSVGELFF
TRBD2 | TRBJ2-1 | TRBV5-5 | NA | TGTGCCAGCAGCGTGACCGGGACTAGCGGGTTCAATGAGCAGTTCTTC | CASSVTGTSGFNEQFF
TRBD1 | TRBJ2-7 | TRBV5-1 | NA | TGCGCCAGCAGCTTAAGCTTCCGGGACAGGCGGCAATCGGATTTCTACGAGCAGTACTTC | CASSLSFRDRRQSDFYEQYF
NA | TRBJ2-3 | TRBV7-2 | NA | TGTGCCAGCAGCCCTGAGGGGGTCCTCACAGATACGCAGTATTTT | CASSPEGVLTDTQYF
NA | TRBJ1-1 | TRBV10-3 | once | TGTGCCACATCCGGCGGGAACACTGAAGCTTTCTTT | CATSGGNTEAFF
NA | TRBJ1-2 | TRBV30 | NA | TGTGCCTGGAGCCCGGGTGGAATACTCTATGGCTACACCTTC | CAWSPGGILYGYTF
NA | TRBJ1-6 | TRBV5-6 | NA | TGTGCCAGCAGCTTACAACAGGGTAATTCACCCCTCCACTTT | CASSLQQGNSPLHF
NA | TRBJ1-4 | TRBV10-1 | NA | TGCGCCAGCAGCGAAGGAGGCACTAATGAAAAACTGTTTTTT | CASSEGGTNEKLFF
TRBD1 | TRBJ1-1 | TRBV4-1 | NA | TGCGCCAGCATATCCCGACAGGGCTCGAACACTGAAGCTTTCTTT | CASISRQGSNTEAFF
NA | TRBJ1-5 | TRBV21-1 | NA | TGTGCCAGCAGCTCTATCGAGGGACTCTATAGCAATCAGCCCCAGCATTTT | CASSSIEGLYSNQPQHF
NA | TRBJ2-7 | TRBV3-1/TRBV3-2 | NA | TGTGCCAGCAGCCAAGGCCATACAGGCTACGAGCAGTACTTC | CASSQGHTGYEQYF
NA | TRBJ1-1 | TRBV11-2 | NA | TGTGCCAGCAGCTTGGGGAGGGCCACTGAAGCTTTCTTT | CASSLGRATEAFF
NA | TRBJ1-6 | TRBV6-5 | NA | TGTGCCAGCAGTTGGAGCTCCTATAATTCACCCCTCCACTTT | CASSWSSYNSPLHF